The 9 T cell receptor beta chains below all came from one sample that was sequenced in a study of T cell repertoires in cytomegalovirus infection. The antigens these receptors bind are not known. From the reads, TCRdb called clonotypes with MiXCR, one entry per CDR3 protein. The sample carries roughly 80,000 distinct CDR3 sequences, 20% to 30% recorded once. The specimen comprised CD8+ T cells from cultured PBMCs, sampled from culture after CMV antigen stimulation. The receptors here all came from a human donor in good health (CMV status not recorded). Some clones in this sample may be carry-over from other donors' samples.

The rearrangement joins TRBV6-2 or TRBV6-3 to TRBJ1-5, with D unresolved. CDR1 and CDR2 from the germline V gene are MNHEY and SVGEGT. This CDR3 is built from 15 residues. Trimming pared 0 bases from V and 7 bases from J, leaving 13 bases between. The CDR3 bases are TGTGCCAGCAGTTACTCGGGCGGGAGGATCCAGCCCCAGCATTTT. It specifies CASSYSGGRIQPQHF.

This chain connects TRBV24-1 to TRBJ2-5; 8 nucleotides match TRBD1. The germline V gene has CDR1 KGHDR and CDR2 SFDVKD. Unmatched junction bases numbered 7, after V lost 3 bases and J lost 5 bases. The CDR3 extends over 15 amino acids. Here the CDR3 DNA reads TGTGCCACCAGTGATACCCAGGGGGCACGTGAGACCCAGTACTTC. The encoded protein is CATSDTQGARETQYF.

This clonotype occurred a few times. The rearrangement links TRBV12-3 or TRBV12-4 to TRBJ2-3; 12 bases line up with TRBD2. This CDR3 is 14 amino acids long. The J segment lost 6 bases and the V segment lost 10 bases, leaving 8 bases of the junction unmatched. CDR3 DNA sequence: TGTGCCAACGAAGGACTAGCGGGACTGGATACGCAGTATTTT. Protein sequence: CANEGLAGLDTQYF.

There are a few counts of this clonotype. The V and J genes are TRBV5-6 and TRBJ2-5; 10 nucleotides agree with TRBD2. Germline V lookup: CDR1 SGHDT, CDR2 YYEEEE. CDR3 length: 15 amino acids. With 0 bases clipped from V and 7 bases from J, the junction kept 6 bases outside the gene matches. CDR3 coding DNA: TGTGCCAGCAGCTTGGCGACTAGCGGGCGAGGGACCCAGTACTTC. Encoded protein: CASSLATSGRGTQYF.

The chain carries TRBV6-4 and TRBJ1-1; 9 bases agree with TRBD1. The germline V gene encodes CDR1 MRHNA and CDR2 SNTAGT. This CDR3 spans 14 amino acids. V dropped 3 bases and J dropped 4; count of bases not matched to a gene: 3. For the CDR3, the DNA is TGTGCCAGCAGTGAAGGGACAGGGTCCACTGAAGCTTTCTTT. The encoded protein is CASSEGTGSTEAFF.

In this sample, this clonotype turned up many times. The chain uses TRBV7-9 and TRBJ2-1; D possibly corresponds to TRBD2 (6 bases). This CDR3 contains 16 residues. V was trimmed by 4 bases and J by 3 bases, leaving 16 bases between them. From germline, CDR1 is SEHNR and CDR2 FQNEAQ (reference sequence). CDR3 coding DNA: TGTGCCAGCAGCTCCCCCGGAGGGAGTGGCTACAATGAGCAGTTCTTC. It yields the protein CASSSPGGSGYNEQFF.

Many counts were recorded for this clonotype. This rearrangement joins TRBV7-2 to TRBJ1-4, with TRBD1 matching over 7 bases. Germline V gene lookup returns CDR1 SGHTA and CDR2 FQGNSA. The CDR3 contains 18 residues. V shed 2 bases, J shed 0 bases, and the junction held 9 bases outside the gene matches. The CDR3, as DNA: TGTGCCAGCAGCTTATGGGACAGCCATGAAGCAACTAATGAAAAACTGTTTTTT. It is translated as CASSLWDSHEATNEKLFF.

This clonotype has at least ten counts. A read error may account for a junction end that differs from germline. CDR3 nucleotide sequence: TGTGCCAGCAGTCTAGCGGGAGTAAAAGATACGCAGTATTTT. Translated, it gives CASSLAGVKDTQYF. The chain recombines TRBV12-3 or TRBV12-4 with TRBJ2-3; TRBD2 aligns across 10 bases. The CDR3 runs 14 residues.

V is TRBV18 and J is TRBJ1-2; TRBD1 is a possible D gene (5 bases). Germline lookup yields CDR1 KGHSH and CDR2 LQKENI. The V and J ends lost 3 bases and 7 bases respectively, with 15 bases between them. This CDR3 spans 14 amino acids. CDR3 in amino acids: CASSPAQGRAGYTF. The CDR3 DNA sequence: TGTGCCAGCTCACCGGCGCAGGGTCGGGCTGGCTACACCTTC.